This T cell receptor (beta chain) appears in the sequencing data of a study of T cells in Graves' hyperthyroidism and ophthalmopathy. This clonotype has a count of ten or more. Its antigen is still unknown. The junction does not match germline at one end; this may be a read error. Under 3 months was the duration of disease in ophthalmopathy patients, who also had a Clinical Activity Score of at least 3 and a NOSPECS grade of at least 4. Thyroid ultrasound and orbital computed tomography, with clinical symptoms and serum thyroxine and TRAb, informed diagnoses. Study-wide results and caveats: The model identified upcoming ophthalmopathy a median about 7.1 months ahead of onset.

Germline lookup yields CDR1 MDHEN and CDR2 SYDVKM. This CDR3 contains 15 residues. RNA transcripts provided the source from which TCR beta CDR3 regions were amplified. HTBI primers were the set used in a first-round RT-PCR of the TCR CDR3. TCRdb re-called the multiplex PCR reads through MiXCR, storing one row per CDR3 protein. The profile shows about 250,000 distinct CDR3 sequences, approximately 23% of them singletons. The chain uses TRBV28 and TRBJ1-3; D call uncertain. Sequencing was done on a sample of blood. This TCR derives from a middle-aged woman with Graves' ophthalmopathy. CDR3 sequence (DNA): TGTGCCAGCATTTTAGGTGGGAAATCTGGAAACACCATATATTTT. Its protein is CASILGGKSGNTIYF.